This T cell receptor (beta chain) was captured by sequencing in a study of Tregs in tolerant kidney transplant recipients. Broader study findings: Tregs expanded with activated donor B cells seemed most donor-specific.

For this clone: As yet, its antigen is unknown.

Germline assignment: CDR1 MNHEY and CDR2 SVGAGI. The CDR3 is 14 amino acids. The V gene end was trimmed by 7 bases and the J gene end by 4 bases; junction bases not matched to a gene: 9. TCRdb's table, derived via immunoSEQ multiplex PCR, lists solely in-frame clones and lacks some. The sample consists of about 240,000 clones, about 86% of them appearing once. Sequenced material: CD4+ T cells from blood. This sequence joins TRBV6-5 and TRBJ1-1; 7 bases are a match to TRBD1. The receptor was isolated from a human donor in good health. The CDR3 is CASTKNRGGTEAFF. Written as DNA, the CDR3 is TGTGCCAGCACCAAAAACAGGGGTGGCACTGAAGCTTTCTTT.